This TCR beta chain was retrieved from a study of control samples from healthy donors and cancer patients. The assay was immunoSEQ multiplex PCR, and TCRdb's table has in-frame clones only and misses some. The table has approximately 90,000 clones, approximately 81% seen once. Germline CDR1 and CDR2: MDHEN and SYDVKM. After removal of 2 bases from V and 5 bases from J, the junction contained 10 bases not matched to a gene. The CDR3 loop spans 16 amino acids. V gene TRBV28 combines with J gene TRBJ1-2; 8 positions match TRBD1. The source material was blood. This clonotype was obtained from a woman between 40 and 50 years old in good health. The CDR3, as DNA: TGTGCCAGCAGTTTACCCAACCACGGACAGGGATATGGCTACACCTTC. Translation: CASSLPNHGQGYGYTF.